This TCR beta chain was identified during a study of control samples from healthy donors and cancer patients. V lost 4 bases and J lost 4; bases outside the gene matches: 9. CDR3 size: 14 residues. Germline V gene lookup returns CDR1 GTSNPN and CDR2 SVGIG (reference sequence). Profiling relied on immunoSEQ multiplex PCR, and the TCRdb table lists in-frame clones only, not all of them. The table includes about 71,000 clones, roughly nine tenths detected once. The gene calls are TRBV30 and TRBJ1-1, with 7 nucleotides matching TRBD1. This TCR came from a man between 60 and 70 years old with lung cancer. Material for sequencing was PBMCs. The CDR3: CAWTSPTGFTEAFF. The CDR3 DNA follows: TGTGCCTGGACTTCCCCGACAGGGTTCACTGAAGCTTTCTTT.